What follows is one TCR beta chain and its context. Its matching antigen is unknown. Losses at the gene ends were 1 base for V and 4 bases for J; bases not matched to a gene: 4. This CDR3 contains 15 residues. The V gene's germline CDR1 is KGHSH and CDR2 LQKENI. The record originates from a study of beta chain features in type 1 diabetes. The authors reverse transcribed all of the isolated RNA, so sequencing captured expressed TCRB transcripts. Profiled with immunoSEQ multiplex PCR; TCRdb holds only in-frame clones, not every one. The sample consists of 150,000 or so clones, over 7.5% of them appearing once. Study-wide results and limits: The question left open here concerned HLA type influencing TCRB rearrangement.

This chain connects TRBV18 to TRBJ2-5; 9 bases are shared with TRBD2. The sample consisted of central memory CD4+ T cells from blood. The source is a woman between 18 and 29 years old in good health. The CDR3 spells CASSPQGLALETQYF. The CDR3 DNA sequence: TGTGCCAGCTCACCACAAGGACTAGCGTTAGAGACCCAGTACTTC.